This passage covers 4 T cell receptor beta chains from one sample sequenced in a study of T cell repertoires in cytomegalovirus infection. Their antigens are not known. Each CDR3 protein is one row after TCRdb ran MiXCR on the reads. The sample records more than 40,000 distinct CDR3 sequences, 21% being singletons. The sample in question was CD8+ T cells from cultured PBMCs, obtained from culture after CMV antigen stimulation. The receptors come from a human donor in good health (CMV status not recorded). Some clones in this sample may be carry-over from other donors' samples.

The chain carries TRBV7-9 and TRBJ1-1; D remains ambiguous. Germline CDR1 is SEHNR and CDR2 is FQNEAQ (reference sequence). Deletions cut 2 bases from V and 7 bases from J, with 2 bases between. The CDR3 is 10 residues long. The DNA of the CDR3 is TGTGCCAGCAGCTTATATGAAGCTTTCTTT. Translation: CASSLYEAFF.

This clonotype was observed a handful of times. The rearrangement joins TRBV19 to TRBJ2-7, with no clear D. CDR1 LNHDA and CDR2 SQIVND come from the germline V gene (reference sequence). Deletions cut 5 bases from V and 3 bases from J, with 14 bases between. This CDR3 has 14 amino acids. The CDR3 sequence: CASSVRARYYEQYF. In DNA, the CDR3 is TGTGCCAGTAGTGTAAGGGCCAGGTACTACGAGCAGTACTTC.

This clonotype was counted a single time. CDR3 in amino acids: CASLLRANTGELFF. CDR3 coding DNA: TGTGCCAGCCTCTTGAGGGCGAACACCGGGGAGCTGTTTTTT. The V call is TRBV12-3 or TRBV12-4, the J call TRBJ2-2, with D perhaps matching TRBD2 (5 bases). Trimming removed 8 bases at V and 0 bases at J, with 10 bases between. There are 14 residues in the CDR3.

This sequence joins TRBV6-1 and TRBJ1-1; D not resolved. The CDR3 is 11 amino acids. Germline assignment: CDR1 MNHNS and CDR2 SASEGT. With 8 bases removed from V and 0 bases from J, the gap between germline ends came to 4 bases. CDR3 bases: TGTGCCAGCCACATGAACACTGAAGCTTTCTTT. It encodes CASHMNTEAFF.